This T cell receptor beta chain was retrieved from a study of T-cell memory formation after mild COVID-19. Turning to the study itself: Clustering of TCRs was largely donor specific.

Notes on this clonotype: The antigen is undetermined.

Findings of the study overall: Shrinking CD4+ clones were chiefly CM and EM; CD8+ ones were chiefly EMRA.

Germline V lookup: CDR1 MNHEY, CDR2 SVGAGI. The V end was cut by 2 bases, the J end by 1 base, with 8 bases between. This CDR3 has 14 amino acids. A single record per CDR3 protein comes from TCRdb applying MiXCR to the 5' RACE reads. This sample has about 420,000 distinct CDR3 sequences; 23% occur once, and the top ten carry 13%. The sequenced sample consisted of PBMCs or a T cell subset sorted from them (not recorded which). This TCR was sampled from an adult woman who had mild COVID-19 (a few samples of this study predate the infection). Cell type and time point are not known. The chain is built from TRBV6-5 and TRBJ1-1, with D maybe TRBD1 (5 bases). This CDR3 reads CASSYRGENTEAFF. The DNA for the CDR3 is TGTGCCAGCAGTTACCGGGGGGAGAACACTGAAGCTTTCTTT.